This TCR beta chain appears in the sequencing data of a study of T-cell memory formation after mild COVID-19. Study-level points and caveats: Cross-reactive memory appears to have joined, as suggested by some responding clones showing up in pre-infection memory.

TCRdb called the 5' RACE reads again in MiXCR, with one record for every CDR3 protein. The table records tens of thousands of distinct CDR3 sequences, about 14% of them present only once. In its sample, this clonotype was seen many times. The target antigen is unknown. The V end was cut by 5 bases, the J end by 8 bases, with 21 bases between. The V gene's germline CDR1 is SGHVS and CDR2 FQNEAQ. The CDR3 length is 15 residues. Sample: PBMCs or a T cell subset sorted from them (not recorded which). The V call is TRBV7-8, the J call TRBJ2-5; possibly TRBD2 for D (5 bases). The clonotype was recovered from a young man who had mild COVID-19 (a few samples of this study predate the infection). Cell type and time point are not known. DNA for the CDR3: TGTGCCAGCAGCCTTGGACCAGATCAGCGGCAAACCCAGTACTTC. Encoded protein: CASSLGPDQRQTQYF.